These 18 T cell receptor beta chains originate from one sample sequenced in a study of blood T cell repertoires in COVID-19. Measured with immunoSEQ multiplex PCR; TCRdb has only the in-frame clones, and not every one. The table has roughly 70,000 clones, 90% seen once. Sequencing input: peripheral blood. The receptors here all came from a man over 45 with acute or convalescent COVID-19.

CDR3 DNA: TGTGCCAGCAGTTACTCGGGACAGGGGGTATCCGGGGAGCTGTTTTTT. As protein: CASSYSGQGVSGELFF. V usage is TRBV6-5 and J usage is TRBJ2-2; 11 bases agree with TRBD1. V was pared by 0 bases and J by 6 bases, with 3 bases of the junction left unmatched. The CDR3 sequence is 16 residues long. The germline gives CDR1 MNHEY, CDR2 SVGAGI.

This clone has only a few counts. This rearrangement joins TRBV6-6 to TRBJ1-2; D unclear. The length of the CDR3 is 14 residues. Germline CDR1 reads MNHNY; CDR2 reads SVGAGI (reference sequence). V was shortened by 6 bases and J by 5 bases, with 16 bases between the two germline ends. DNA for the CDR3: TGTGCCAGCAGCCCGGACGGAGGGCTTTATGGCTACACCTTC. It encodes CASSPDGGLYGYTF.

V gene TRBV11-3 combines with J gene TRBJ2-5; D ambiguous. The CDR3 runs 14 residues. V was cut by 0 bases and J by 4 bases, with 9 bases left in between. Per the germline V gene, CDR1 is SGHNT and CDR2 is YENEEA. The CDR3 reads CASSLDSSGETQYF. CDR3 DNA: TGTGCCAGCAGCTTAGATTCTTCCGGAGAGACCCAGTACTTC. Combining the CDR3 with reference TRBV11-3 and TRBJ2-5 gives the whole variable domain EAGVVQSPRYKIIEKKQPVAFWCNPISGHNTLYWYLQNLGQGPELLIRYENEEAVDDSQLPKDRFSAERLKGVDSTLKIQPAELGDSAVYLCASSLDSSGETQYFGPGTRLLVL.

The chain couples TRBV27 to TRBJ2-3; TRBD2 is a possible D gene (5 bases). Trimming left V 6 bases short and J 6 bases short, with 10 bases between. Germline CDR1 MNHEY, CDR2 SMNVEV (reference sequence). The CDR3 totals 12 residues. The CDR3 DNA reads as TGTGCCAGCAGGGACTCACCTGATACGCAGTATTTT. Residues: CASRDSPDTQYF.

This chain uses TRBV11-2 with TRBJ2-5; maybe TRBD1 (6 bases). Trimming took 3 bases from V and 5 from J, leaving 7 bases between them. CDR3 length equals 12 residues. Germline CDR1 and CDR2: SGHAT and FQNNGV. CDR3 DNA sequence: TGTGCCAGCAGCTTTAGGGGGGAGACCCAGTACTTC. This sequence encodes CASSFRGETQYF. The full variable domain, in which reference TRBV11-2 and TRBJ2-5 provide the parts outside the CDR3, is EAGVAQSPRYKIIEKRQSVAFWCNPISGHATLYWYQQILGQGPKLLIQFQNNGVVDDSQLPKDRFSAERLKGVDSTLKIQPAKLEDSAVYLCASSFRGETQYFGPGTRLLVL.

This chain joins TRBV13 and TRBJ2-1, with D tentatively TRBD1 (5 bases). Germline CDR1 and CDR2: PRHDT and FYEKMQ (reference sequence). The CDR3 has 14 residues. Trimming removed 2 bases from V and 5 bases from J, with 10 bases in between. CDR3 sequence: CASSLQGSHNEQFF. The CDR3 nucleotides are TGTGCCAGCAGCTTACAGGGATCCCACAATGAGCAGTTCTTC. Full variable domain (outside the CDR3, taken from reference TRBV13 and TRBJ2-1): AAGVIQSPRHLIKEKRETATLKCYPIPRHDTVYWYQQGPGQDPQFLISFYEKMQSDKGSIPDRFSAQQFSDYHSELNMSSLELGDSALYFCASSLQGSHNEQFFGPGTRLTVL.

The CDR3 region is CASSDRGPTGELFF. The DNA of the CDR3 is TGTGCCAGCAGTGACAGGGGTCCCACCGGGGAGCTGTTTTTT. The V and J genes are TRBV9 and TRBJ2-2, with 8 nucleotides matching TRBD1. The germline V gene encodes CDR1 SGDLS and CDR2 YYNGEE. The CDR3 is made up of 14 amino acids. The junction had 4 bases not matched to a gene; V was cut back by 5 bases and J by 4 bases.

The chain carries TRBV19 and TRBJ1-1, with D hard to call. CDR3 length: 14 residues. Germline loops: CDR1 LNHDA, CDR2 SQIVND (reference sequence). V lost 1 base and J 4 bases, leaving 10 bases between the germline ends. The DNA for the CDR3 is TGTGCCAGTAGTATAGCCCCGGTTGCCACTGAAGCTTTCTTT. Protein sequence: CASSIAPVATEAFF. Drawing the rest from reference TRBV19 and TRBJ1-1, the complete variable domain is DGGITQSPKYLFRKEGQNVTLSCEQNLNHDAMYWYRQDPGQGLRLIYYSQIVNDFQKGDIAEGYSVSREKKESFPLTVTSAQKNPTAFYLCASSIAPVATEAFFGQGTRLTVV.

This chain joins TRBV18 and TRBJ1-1; 7 nucleotides align to TRBD1. This CDR3 is built from 12 residues. Trimming at V came to 0 bases and at J to 10 bases, leaving 2 bases not matched to a gene. Germline V gene lookup returns CDR1 KGHSH and CDR2 LQKENI. The CDR3 DNA reads as TGTGCCAGCTCACCACCCACAGGGGCAGCTTTCTTT. Translating gives CASSPPTGAAFF. Supplemented by reference TRBV18 and TRBJ1-1, the full variable domain reads NAGVMQNPRHLVRRRGQEARLRCSPMKGHSHVYWYRQLPEEGLKFMVYLQKENIIDESGMPKERFSAEFPKEGPSILRIQQVVRGDSAAYFCASSPPTGAAFFGQGTRLTVV.

The V and J genes are TRBV18 and TRBJ1-3; 10 nucleotides agree with TRBD1. CDR1 is KGHSH and CDR2 is LQKENI in the germline V gene. The CDR3 is 19 amino acids. J gave up 0 bases and V 2 bases, and 10 bases lay outside the gene matches. CDR3 amino acids: CASSPRDRGRSVSGNTIYF. The CDR3 coding sequence is TGTGCCAGCTCACCAAGGGACAGGGGACGATCCGTCTCTGGAAACACCATATATTTT.

The V gene is TRBV11-2, the J gene TRBJ2-7; 11 bases line up with TRBD2. The germline V gene encodes CDR1 SGHAT and CDR2 FQNNGV. The J segment lost 1 base and the V segment lost 3 bases, leaving 2 bases of the junction unmatched. The CDR3 totals 15 residues. CDR3 residues: CASSLTSGVSYEQYF. DNA for the CDR3: TGTGCCAGCAGCTTGACTAGCGGGGTGTCCTACGAGCAGTACTTC.

For the CDR3, the DNA is TGTGCCAGCAGTGAAGGTGGTCGTCGGAATTCACCCCTCCACTTT. Translation: CASSEGGRRNSPLHF. The rearrangement joins TRBV2 to TRBJ1-6; D is unclear. The CDR3 covers 15 residues. Trimming pared 1 base from V and 7 bases from J, leaving 11 bases between. Germline values: CDR1 SNHLY, CDR2 FYNNEI.

The rearrangement links TRBV6-1 to TRBJ1-5; D ambiguous. Germline-derived CDR1 and CDR2 are MNHNS and SASEGT. The CDR3 runs to 11 residues. The V end was cut by 2 bases, the J end by 11 bases, with 7 bases between. CDR3 region: CASSERGTQHF. In nucleotides, the CDR3 is TGTGCCAGCAGTGAACGCGGGACCCAGCATTTT.

This clone was picked up a small number of times. CDR3 in amino acids: CASSPGLEGEKLFF. DNA of the CDR3: TGTGCCAGCAGCCCGGGGCTGGAGGGGGAAAAACTGTTTTTT. This chain links TRBV28 with TRBJ1-4; D possibly corresponds to TRBD1 (5 bases). CDR1 MDHEN and CDR2 SYDVKM come from the germline V gene. The CDR3 consists of 14 residues. Trimming took off 6 bases at V and 8 bases at J, with 16 bases between the two ends. Variable domain in full (rest from reference TRBV28 and TRBJ1-4): DVKVTQSSRYLVKRTGEKVFLECVQDMDHENMFWYRQDPGLGLRLIYFSYDVKMKEKGDIPEGYSVSREKKERFSLILESASTNQTSMYLCASSPGLEGEKLFFGSGTQLSVL.

The chain joins TRBV7-6 to TRBJ2-3, with a weak D call TRBD2 (6 bases). The germline CDR1 and CDR2 sequences are SGHVS and FNYEAQ. This CDR3 contains 15 residues. V lost 0 bases and J lost 6, with 13 bases in between. CDR3 sequence reads: CASSLAGLPADTQYF. For the CDR3, the DNA is TGTGCCAGCAGCTTAGCGGGACTGCCCGCGGATACGCAGTATTTT.

The chain couples TRBV16 to TRBJ1-2; D is unresolved. Germline CDR1 is KGHSY and CDR2 is FQNENV. The CDR3 length is 14 residues. V lost 3 bases to trimming and J lost 2 bases, with 10 bases between them. The CDR3 DNA is TGTGCCAGCAGCCACGCCCCACTAAACTATGGCTACACCTTC. This encodes CASSHAPLNYGYTF.

The CDR3 nucleotides read TGTGCCAGCAGTTTACGGTCGGGAGAAGCCGGCGAGCAGTACTTC. Translating gives CASSLRSGEAGEQYF. J is TRBJ2-7 and V is TRBV28; the D gene is possibly TRBD2 (6 bases). The CDR3 contains 15 residues. Trimming left V 2 bases short and J 6 bases short, with 17 bases between. Germline V CDR1 and CDR2: MDHEN, SYDVKM.

The chain employs TRBV5-4 and TRBJ2-3; D is uncertain. The ends were cut back, 0 bases at V and 2 bases at J, with 13 bases in the middle. The CDR3 is 16 residues long. CDR1 is SGHNT and CDR2 is YYREEE in the germline V gene (reference sequence). This CDR3 is CASSLVARAYTDTQYF. As DNA, the CDR3 is TGTGCCAGCAGCTTGGTTGCTAGAGCCTACACAGATACGCAGTATTTT. The variable domain in full, with the rest retrieved from reference TRBV5-4 and TRBJ2-3, is ETGVTQSPTHLIKTRGQQVTLRCSSQSGHNTVSWYQQALGQGPQFIFQYYREEENGRGNFPPRFSGLQFPNYSSELNVNALELDDSALYLCASSLVARAYTDTQYFGPGTRLTVL.